The text below deals with one T cell receptor beta chain. The CDR3 runs to 13 residues. Germline CDR1 MDHEN, CDR2 SYDVKM. Some 300,000 cells per CD8+ T cell subset were flow-sorted in triplicate. This entry belongs to a study of CXCR3-negative and CXCR3-positive naive CD8 T cells. The libraries of TRB cDNA were constructed through 5' RACE using UMI labels. TCRdb reprocessed the 5' RACE reads and reports one entry per CDR3 protein, with no DNA. This sample's table has 75,000 to 95,000 distinct CDR3 sequences. The TCR sequence derives from a human donor in good health. Some clones in this sample may be carry-over from other donors' samples. Input material: naive CXCR3- CD8+ T cells from blood. Subset in this sample: CD45RO-CCR7+CD27+CD95- naive CD8+ T cells lacking CXCR3 (TNR3-). This chain links TRBV28 with TRBJ2-2. CDR3 region: CASSLSRAGELFF.